These 9 T cell receptor beta chains share one sample of origin, sequenced in a study of T cell responses to AZD1222 COVID-19 vaccine. Only in-frame clones appear in the TCRdb table, and some are missing; sequencing was by immunoSEQ multiplex PCR. The sample consists of 170,000 or so clones, roughly 88% of them appearing once. The material sequenced was peripheral blood, taken 28 days after the second AZD1222 dose. These receptor sequences come from an adult who received the AZD1222 COVID-19 vaccine.

This rearrangement joins TRBV11-2 to TRBJ1-2; 7 bases align to TRBD1. The CDR3 loop spans 13 amino acids. V lost 0 bases to trimming and J lost 6 bases; unmatched junction nucleotides: 1. Germline CDR1 is SGHAT and CDR2 is FQNNGV. In DNA form, the CDR3 reads TGTGCCAGCAGCTTAGATAGGGGGCATGGCTACACCTTC. Protein product: CASSLDRGHGYTF. Combining the CDR3 with reference TRBV11-2 and TRBJ1-2 gives the whole variable domain EAGVAQSPRYKIIEKRQSVAFWCNPISGHATLYWYQQILGQGPKLLIQFQNNGVVDDSQLPKDRFSAERLKGVDSTLKIQPAKLEDSAVYLCASSLDRGHGYTFGSGTRLTVV.

About this clone: Other DNA sequences in this sample translate to the same CDR3. The gene calls are TRBV29-1 and TRBJ1-5; D unclear. Germline lookup yields CDR1 SQVTM and CDR2 ANQGSEA. V dropped 4 bases and J dropped 2 bases, with 6 bases sitting between them. There are 12 residues in the CDR3. The CDR3 DNA reads TGCAGCGTTGGGGGTGGCAATCAGCCCCAGCATTTT. Residues: CSVGGGNQPQHF.

V is TRBV7-2 and J is TRBJ2-7, with 8 bases aligning to TRBD1. Per the germline V gene, CDR1 is SGHTA and CDR2 is FQGNSA. The CDR3 is 15 amino acids. Trimming took 2 bases from V and 5 from J; bases not matched to a gene: 8. This chain's CDR3 is CASSLIGTGVHEQYF. The CDR3 region has the DNA TGTGCCAGCAGCTTAATCGGGACAGGCGTCCACGAGCAGTACTTC.

CDR3 region: CASSLGAGAYEQYF. CDR3 DNA: TGTGCCAGCAGCTTAGGGGCAGGCGCCTACGAGCAGTACTTC. This chain connects TRBV7-2 to TRBJ2-7; no clear D. The CDR3 covers 14 residues. The germline V gene encodes CDR1 SGHTA and CDR2 FQGNSA. V lost 1 base and J lost 2, with 9 bases in between.

The V call is TRBV3-1 (or the pseudogene TRBV3-2), the J call TRBJ1-5; D is ambiguous. Germline CDR1 reads LGHDT; CDR2 reads YNNKEL (reference sequence). The CDR3 extends over 15 amino acids. The ends were cut back, 1 base at V and 5 bases at J, with 12 bases in the middle. CDR3 bases: TGTGCCAGCAGCCAAGGTTTAGGTCAGGATCAGCCCCAGCATTTT. It is translated as CASSQGLGQDQPQHF.

The genes are TRBV6-1 and TRBJ1-1; D unresolved. There are 16 residues in the CDR3. Trimming took off 4 bases at V and 0 bases at J, with 15 bases between the two ends. The germline V gene has CDR1 MNHNS and CDR2 SASEGT. The CDR3 is CASSVRLFRMNTEAFF. The DNA of the CDR3 is TGTGCCAGCAGTGTTAGGCTATTTAGAATGAACACTGAAGCTTTCTTT.

The chain employs TRBV11-2 and TRBJ2-1; the D gene is possibly TRBD1 (6 bases). In germline, CDR1 is SGHAT, CDR2 FQNNGV. V shed 0 bases and J shed 4 bases, with 10 bases lying between them. This CDR3 has 15 amino acids. CDR3 region: CASSLDRGTYNEQFF. CDR3 nucleotides: TGTGCCAGCAGCTTAGACAGGGGAACATACAATGAGCAGTTCTTC.

This chain uses TRBV7-9 with TRBJ1-6, with TRBD1 identical over 10 bases. Germline lookup yields CDR1 SEHNR and CDR2 FQNEAQ (reference sequence). This CDR3 comprises 14 residues. V trimming: 5 bases; J trimming: 10 bases; junction bases outside the gene matches: 5. This CDR3 reads CASSVGQGTSPLHF. The CDR3 bases are TGTGCCAGCAGCGTGGGACAGGGGACGTCACCCCTCCACTTT.

V gene TRBV6-1 combines with J gene TRBJ1-2; D is perhaps TRBD1 (5 bases). The CDR3 is made up of 14 amino acids. CDR1 is MNHNS and CDR2 is SASEGT in the germline V gene. Trimming removed 2 bases from V and 5 bases from J, with 12 bases in between. The CDR3 reads CASSEPRDPYGYTF. DNA of the CDR3: TGTGCCAGCAGTGAACCCAGGGACCCATATGGCTACACCTTC.